These 24 T cell receptor beta chains were all obtained from the same sample, sequenced in a study of T cells in Graves' hyperthyroidism and ophthalmopathy. The CDR3 regions of TCR beta were amplified from RNA transcripts. HTBI primers were used for first-round RT-PCR of the TCR CDR3. In TCRdb, the multiplex PCR reads were re-called with MiXCR into one record per CDR3 protein. This sample has 640,000 or so distinct CDR3 sequences, with 13% to 15% found just once. The source material was blood. All receptors come from a woman aged 18-30 years with Graves' ophthalmopathy.

This clonotype was counted ten times or more. The chain has TRBV12-3 or TRBV12-4 and TRBJ2-7; TRBD1 aligns across 7 bases. This CDR3 region has 14 residues. Unmatched junction bases numbered 3, after V lost 4 bases and J lost 0 bases. The CDR3 sequence is CASSSGQDSYEQYF. The CDR3 nucleotides read TGTGCCAGCAGTTCCGGACAGGACTCCTACGAGCAGTACTTC.

This clonotype was observed at least ten times. The V call is TRBV3-1, the J call TRBJ2-3; the match to TRBD1 covers 10 bases. The CDR3 sequence is 16 residues long. V shed 4 bases, J shed 4 bases, and the junction held 8 bases outside the gene matches. Looked up from germline, CDR1 is LGHDT and CDR2 is YNNKEL (reference sequence). The CDR3 region is CASSPAGQGSADTQYF. In DNA, the CDR3 is TGTGCCAGCAGCCCCGCGGGACAGGGGAGTGCAGATACGCAGTATTTT.

This clonotype was detected many times. This chain joins TRBV27 and TRBJ1-2; D possibly corresponds to TRBD1 (5 bases). There are 16 residues in the CDR3. V lost 5 bases and J 4 bases, leaving 20 bases between the germline ends. CDR1 MNHEY and CDR2 SMNVEV come from the germline V gene (reference sequence). The CDR3 sequence: CASSPYSGGFAYGYTF. CDR3 sequence (DNA): TGTGCCAGCAGTCCCTACTCGGGGGGGTTTGCCTATGGCTACACCTTC.

This clonotype turned up a few times. A much larger clone sits a single nucleotide away, making a read error possible. The genes are TRBV5-1 and TRBJ2-1; D might be TRBD2 (6 bases). The CDR3 is 14 amino acids. Germline CDR1 and CDR2: SGHRS and YFSETQ. Written as DNA, the CDR3 is TGCGCCAGCAGCTTGGGGACTAACAACAATAAGCAGTTCTTC. As protein: CASSLGTNNNKQFF.

The gene calls are TRBV20-1 and TRBJ1-2, with D maybe TRBD1 (6 bases). V was pared by 0 bases and J by 6 bases, with 23 bases between. CDR1 is DFQATT, CDR2 SNEGSKA, per germline (reference sequence). The CDR3 is made up of 17 amino acids. This CDR3 reads CSARDLSREPWGHGYTF. The CDR3 region has the DNA TGCAGTGCTAGAGATCTAAGCAGGGAACCCTGGGGGCATGGCTACACCTTC.

The genes are TRBV20-1 and TRBJ2-1; 11 positions agree with TRBD2. The V and J ends lost 5 bases and 9 bases, in that order; junction bases with no gene match: 12. CDR1 DFQATT and CDR2 SNEGSKA come from the germline V gene (reference sequence). There are 15 residues in the CDR3. The chain's CDR3 is CSARRSSGRAIEQFF. The CDR3 nucleotides are TGCAGTGCTCGGAGAAGTAGCGGGAGGGCGATTGAGCAGTTCTTC.

This clonotype was found many times. The CDR3 DNA reads as TGTGCCAGCTCACCCCCCAGCTTGAACACTGAAGCTTTCTTT. This sequence encodes CASSPPSLNTEAFF. The chain carries TRBV18 and TRBJ1-1; D is unresolved. Trimming took 3 bases from V and 0 from J, leaving 8 bases between them. The germline CDR1 and CDR2 sequences are KGHSH and LQKENI. CDR3 length equals 14 residues.

This clonotype was detected many times. This chain links TRBV2 with TRBJ2-7; D is perhaps TRBD1 (5 bases). Germline CDR1 is SNHLY and CDR2 is FYNNEI. This CDR3 region has 12 residues. Trimming took off 6 bases at V and 2 bases at J, with 8 bases between the two ends. CDR3 nucleotides: TGTGCCAGCAGCGACAGTCCCTACGAGCAGTACTTC. This sequence encodes CASSDSPYEQYF.

Ten or more counts support this clonotype. The chain employs TRBV18 and TRBJ2-2, with TRBD1 identical over 7 bases. CDR3 length equals 18 residues. Trimming at V came to 3 bases and at J to 1 base, leaving 11 bases not matched to a gene. CDR1 KGHSH and CDR2 LQKENI come from the germline V gene. CDR3 coding DNA: TGTGCCAGCTCACCCCCCTCCGGGGCAGGGGGGAACACCGGGGAGCTGTTTTTT. The encoded protein is CASSPPSGAGGNTGELFF.

This clonotype was observed many times. This sequence joins TRBV12-3 or TRBV12-4 and TRBJ1-1; TRBD1 agrees at 7 bases. CDR3 length: 12 residues. Trimming at V came to 6 bases and at J to 6 bases, leaving 4 bases not matched to a gene. As DNA, the CDR3 is TGTGCCAGCAGCCGGACAGGTGCTGAAGCTTTCTTT. Amino acid sequence: CASSRTGAEAFF.

This clonotype was detected many times. The gene calls are TRBV2 and TRBJ1-1, with D possibly being TRBD1 (6 bases). V was cut by 2 bases and J by 5 bases, with 12 bases left in between. Per germline, CDR1 SNHLY and CDR2 FYNNEI. There are 14 residues in the CDR3. For the CDR3, the DNA is TGTGCCAGCAGTGAACAGGGGAAAGGGACTGAAGCTTTCTTT. Translating gives CASSEQGKGTEAFF.

This clonotype came up many times. The gene calls are TRBV9 and TRBJ2-1; tentatively, D is TRBD2 (6 bases). The germline V gene has CDR1 SGDLS and CDR2 YYNGEE. V was trimmed by 3 bases and J by 5 bases, leaving 15 bases between them. The CDR3 is 15 amino acids. Here the CDR3 DNA reads TGTGCCAGCAGCGAGGCGGGGTCCCCACACAATGAGCAGTTCTTC. As protein: CASSEAGSPHNEQFF.

This clonotype was detected many times. The rearrangement links TRBV24-1 to TRBJ2-5; 12 bases line up with TRBD2. In germline, CDR1 is KGHDR, CDR2 SFDVKD. The V and J ends lost 4 bases and 4 bases, in that order; junction bases with no gene match: 9. This CDR3 contains 17 residues. Here the CDR3 DNA reads TGTGCCACCAGTGACCCCACTAGCGGGAGGATTGGAGAGACCCAGTACTTC. Translation gives CATSDPTSGRIGETQYF.

The chain is built from TRBV13 and TRBJ1-2; TRBD1 aligns across 7 bases. Germline V gene lookup returns CDR1 PRHDT and CDR2 FYEKMQ (reference sequence). Trimming at V came to 11 bases and at J to 8 bases, leaving 14 bases not matched to a gene. This CDR3 has 13 amino acids. In DNA form, the CDR3 reads TGTGCCGGCCGGGACAGTAGGTTTTCCGGCTACACCTTC. Translated, it gives CAGRDSRFSGYTF.

This clonotype was detected ten times or more. This sequence joins TRBV7-8 and TRBJ2-5; perhaps TRBD2 as D (5 bases). This CDR3 region has 13 residues. Looked up from germline, CDR1 is SGHVS and CDR2 is FQNEAQ. With 8 bases removed from V and 5 bases from J, the gap between germline ends came to 15 bases. In DNA, the CDR3 is TGTGCCAGCTTTAGGGAGCGTGTCGAGACCCAGTACTTC. Protein sequence: CASFRERVETQYF. Full variable domain (outside the CDR3, taken from reference TRBV7-8 and TRBJ2-5): GAGVSQSPRYKVAKRGQDVALRCDPISGHVSLFWYQQALGQGPEFLTYFQNEAQLDKSGLPSDRFFAERPEGSVSTLKIQRTQQEDSAVYLCASFRERVETQYFGPGTRLLVL.

This clonotype was counted at least ten times. V usage is TRBV3-1 and J usage is TRBJ2-1, with D unclear. The CDR3 covers 18 residues. Germline V gene sequence: CDR1 LGHDT, CDR2 YNNKEL (reference sequence). V lost 5 bases and J lost 0, with 20 bases in between. As DNA, the CDR3 is TGTGCCAGCAGCTTCAAGGTTTTGGCTATCGGCTCCTACAATGAGCAGTTCTTC. Protein: CASSFKVLAIGSYNEQFF.

This clonotype has a count of ten or more. V usage is TRBV27 and J usage is TRBJ2-1, with 13 positions matching TRBD2. The CDR3 loop spans 16 amino acids. Unmatched junction bases numbered 2, after V lost 2 bases and J lost 4 bases. Germline V gene sequence: CDR1 MNHEY, CDR2 SMNVEV (reference sequence). The DNA for the CDR3 is TGTGCCAGCAGTTTAACTAGCGGGAGGGTATACAATGAGCAGTTCTTC. Translating gives CASSLTSGRVYNEQFF.

Only a few counts were recorded for this clonotype. CDR3 sequence (DNA): TGTGCCAGTTCATTGTCAGGGGAGCGGGAAGAGACCCAGTACTTC. Protein product: CASSLSGEREETQYF. The J gene is TRBJ2-5, the V gene TRBV6-1; the D gene could be TRBD1 or TRBD2 (6 bases each). CDR3 length equals 15 residues. V lost 9 bases to trimming and J lost 3 bases, with 20 bases between them. Germline lookup yields CDR1 MNHNS and CDR2 SASEGT.

This clonotype has ten or more counts. This chain joins TRBV11-2 and TRBJ1-1; 8 bases are shared with TRBD1. Trimming cost V 4 bases and J 5 bases; bases outside gene matches: 9. Germline CDR1 reads SGHAT; CDR2 reads FQNNGV. The CDR3 spans 15 residues. CDR3: CASSSQSGGGTEAFF. In DNA, the CDR3 is TGTGCCAGCAGCTCGCAATCAGGGGGCGGTACTGAAGCTTTCTTT. Complete variable domain (other parts from reference TRBV11-2 and TRBJ1-1): EAGVAQSPRYKIIEKRQSVAFWCNPISGHATLYWYQQILGQGPKLLIQFQNNGVVDDSQLPKDRFSAERLKGVDSTLKIQPAKLEDSAVYLCASSSQSGGGTEAFFGQGTRLTVV.

The chain has TRBV9 and TRBJ2-7; 12 nucleotides match TRBD2. Germline V gene data show CDR1 as SGDLS and CDR2 as YYNGEE. The CDR3 has 15 amino acids. The trim removed 3 bases at V and 5 bases at J, leaving 6 bases unmatched. Here the CDR3 DNA reads TGTGCCAGCAGCGGTCTAGCGGGAGGGCCTGACGAGCAGTACTTC. Protein: CASSGLAGGPDEQYF.

This chain connects TRBV12-3 or TRBV12-4 to TRBJ2-3; 8 bases agree with TRBD2. Losses at the gene ends were 3 bases for V and 3 bases for J; bases not matched to a gene: 5. This CDR3 spans 15 amino acids. The CDR3 spells CASSFGSGSTDTQYF. The CDR3 DNA follows: TGTGCCAGCAGTTTTGGAAGCGGGAGTACAGATACGCAGTATTTT.

The chain couples TRBV7-2 to TRBJ2-7; tentatively, D is TRBD2 (6 bases). Germline-derived CDR1 and CDR2 are SGHTA and FQGNSA. This CDR3 comprises 16 residues. V was cut by 5 bases and J by 9 bases, with 26 bases left in between. The CDR3 nucleotides read TGTGCCAGCAGCCCCCGGGCGGGAATCGACTCCTTTGCGCAGTACTTC. Encoded protein: CASSPRAGIDSFAQYF.

This clonotype was found many times. J is TRBJ1-6 and V is TRBV3-1; no clear D. CDR1 LGHDT and CDR2 YNNKEL come from the germline V gene (reference sequence). V dropped 1 base and J dropped 9 bases, with 7 bases sitting between them. The CDR3 covers 13 residues. CDR3 sequence: CASSQGSVSPLHF. The CDR3 DNA follows: TGTGCCAGCAGCCAAGGGTCTGTTTCACCCCTCCACTTT.

This clonotype showed up just once. A much larger clone sits a single nucleotide away, making a read error possible. The genes are TRBV24-1 and TRBJ1-2; D is possibly TRBD1 (5 bases). Germline CDR1 and CDR2: KGHDR and SFDVKD. The V end was cut by 3 bases, the J end by 2 bases, with 12 bases between. There are 15 residues in the CDR3. The CDR3 DNA reads as TGTGCCACCAGTGATGGACGGGGGGGAAACTATGGCTACACCTTC. It translates to CATSDGRGGNYGYTF.